This T cell receptor beta chain is from a study of beta chain features in type 1 diabetes. Overall study: Across the samples, roughly 99 million sorted cells were examined in total.

This clone was found a few times. TCRB transcripts that were expressed got sequenced, as all of the isolated RNA had been reverse transcribed. TCRdb's table, derived via immunoSEQ multiplex PCR, lists solely in-frame clones and lacks some. The table has 200,000 to 250,000 clones, more than 65% seen once. The CDR3 runs to 17 residues. Germline V lookup: CDR1 SGHAT, CDR2 FQNNGV. With V trimmed by 5 bases and J by 3 bases, 14 bases remained unmatched. The TCR originated in a young man in good health. Sequenced sample: naive CD4+ T cells from blood. V gene TRBV11-2 combines with J gene TRBJ2-5; 8 bases match TRBD2. The CDR3 is CASSPRLVVAGKETQYF. Here the CDR3 DNA reads TGTGCCAGCAGCCCGAGGCTGGTGGTAGCGGGAAAAGAGACCCAGTACTTC. Based on the CDR3 plus reference TRBV11-2 and TRBJ2-5, the full variable domain is EAGVAQSPRYKIIEKRQSVAFWCNPISGHATLYWYQQILGQGPKLLIQFQNNGVVDDSQLPKDRFSAERLKGVDSTLKIQPAKLEDSAVYLCASSPRLVVAGKETQYFGPGTRLLVL.